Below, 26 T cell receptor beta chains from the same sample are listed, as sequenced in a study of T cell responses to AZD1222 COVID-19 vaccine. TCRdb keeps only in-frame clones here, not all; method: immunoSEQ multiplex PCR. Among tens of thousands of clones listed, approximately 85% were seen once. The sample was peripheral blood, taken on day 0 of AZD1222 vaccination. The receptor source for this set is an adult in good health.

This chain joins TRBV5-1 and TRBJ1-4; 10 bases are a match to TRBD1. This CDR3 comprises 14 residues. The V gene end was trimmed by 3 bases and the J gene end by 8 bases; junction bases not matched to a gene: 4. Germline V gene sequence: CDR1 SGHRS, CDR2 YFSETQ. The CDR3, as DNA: TGCGCCAGCAGCTCCGGGACAGGGGCCGAAAAACTGTTTTTT. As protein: CASSSGTGAEKLFF. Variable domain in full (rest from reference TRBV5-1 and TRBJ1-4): KAGVTQTPRYLIKTRGQQVTLSCSPISGHRSVSWYQQTPGQGLQFLFEYFSETQRNKGNFPGRFSGRQFSNSRSEMNVSTLELGDSALYLCASSSGTGAEKLFFGSGTQLSVL.

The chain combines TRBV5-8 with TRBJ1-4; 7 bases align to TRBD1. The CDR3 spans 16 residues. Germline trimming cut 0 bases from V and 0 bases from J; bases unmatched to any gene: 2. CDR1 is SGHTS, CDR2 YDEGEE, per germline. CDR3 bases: TGTGCCAGCAGCTTGGGACAGGGTTCAACTAATGAAAAACTGTTTTTT. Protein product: CASSLGQGSTNEKLFF.

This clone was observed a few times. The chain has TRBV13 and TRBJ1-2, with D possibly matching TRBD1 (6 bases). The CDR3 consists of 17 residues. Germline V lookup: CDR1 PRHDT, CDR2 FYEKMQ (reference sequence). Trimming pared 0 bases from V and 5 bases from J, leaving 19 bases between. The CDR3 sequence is CASSLGAQGPIAYGYTF. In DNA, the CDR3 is TGTGCCAGCAGCTTAGGCGCCCAGGGGCCGATAGCTTATGGCTACACCTTC.

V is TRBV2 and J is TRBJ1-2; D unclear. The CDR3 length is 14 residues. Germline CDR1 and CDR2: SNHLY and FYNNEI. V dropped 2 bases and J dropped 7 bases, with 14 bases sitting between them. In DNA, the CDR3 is TGTGCCAGCAGTGAAAGCGGCCATACTGGTGGCTACACCTTC. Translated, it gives CASSESGHTGGYTF.

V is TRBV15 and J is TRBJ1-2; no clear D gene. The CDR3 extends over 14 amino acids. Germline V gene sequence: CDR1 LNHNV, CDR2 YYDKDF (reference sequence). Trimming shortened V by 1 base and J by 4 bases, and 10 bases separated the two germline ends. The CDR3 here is CATSRGWEPYGYTF. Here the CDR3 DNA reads TGTGCCACCAGCAGAGGGTGGGAGCCCTATGGCTACACCTTC.

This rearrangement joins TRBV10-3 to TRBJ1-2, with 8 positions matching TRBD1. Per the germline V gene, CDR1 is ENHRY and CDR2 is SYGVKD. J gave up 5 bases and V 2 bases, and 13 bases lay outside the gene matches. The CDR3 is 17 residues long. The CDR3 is CAISEPEGSGGGYGYTF. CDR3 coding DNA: TGTGCCATCAGTGAGCCCGAGGGCTCAGGGGGCGGATATGGCTACACCTTC.

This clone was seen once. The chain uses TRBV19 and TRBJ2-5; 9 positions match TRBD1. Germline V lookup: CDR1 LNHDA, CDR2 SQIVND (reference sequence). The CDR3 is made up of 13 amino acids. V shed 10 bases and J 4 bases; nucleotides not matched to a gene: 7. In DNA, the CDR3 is TGTGCCACAAGACAGGGGGGGTCAGAGACCCAGTACTTC. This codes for CATRQGGSETQYF.

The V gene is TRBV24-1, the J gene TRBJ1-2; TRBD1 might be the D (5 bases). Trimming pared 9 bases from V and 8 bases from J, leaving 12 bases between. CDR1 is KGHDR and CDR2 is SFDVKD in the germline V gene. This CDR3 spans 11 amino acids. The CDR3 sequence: CATRSGAGYTF. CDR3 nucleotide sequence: TGTGCCACCCGAAGTGGGGCAGGCTACACCTTC.

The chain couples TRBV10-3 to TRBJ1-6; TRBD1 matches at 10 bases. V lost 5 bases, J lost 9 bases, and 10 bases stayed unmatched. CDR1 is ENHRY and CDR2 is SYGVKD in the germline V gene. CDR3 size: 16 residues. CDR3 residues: CAISRETGGTGSPLHF. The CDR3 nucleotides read TGTGCCATCAGTAGGGAGACAGGGGGCACGGGTTCACCCCTCCACTTT.

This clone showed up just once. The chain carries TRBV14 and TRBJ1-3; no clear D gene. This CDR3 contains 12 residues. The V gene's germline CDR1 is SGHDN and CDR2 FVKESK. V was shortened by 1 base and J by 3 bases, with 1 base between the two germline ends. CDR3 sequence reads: CASSQVGNTIYF. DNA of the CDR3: TGTGCCAGCAGCCAAGTTGGAAACACCATATATTTT.

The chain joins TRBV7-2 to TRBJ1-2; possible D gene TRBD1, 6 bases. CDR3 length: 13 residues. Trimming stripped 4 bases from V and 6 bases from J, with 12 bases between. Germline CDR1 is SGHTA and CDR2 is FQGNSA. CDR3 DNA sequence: TGTGCCAGCAGCTGGGGGGGCTCGGATGGCTACACCTTC. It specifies CASSWGGSDGYTF.

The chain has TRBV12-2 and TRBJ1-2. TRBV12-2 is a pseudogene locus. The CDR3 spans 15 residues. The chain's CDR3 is CASRERGRDNYGYTF. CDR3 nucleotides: TGTGCAAGTCGCGAAAGGGGGAGGGACAACTATGGCTACACCTTC.

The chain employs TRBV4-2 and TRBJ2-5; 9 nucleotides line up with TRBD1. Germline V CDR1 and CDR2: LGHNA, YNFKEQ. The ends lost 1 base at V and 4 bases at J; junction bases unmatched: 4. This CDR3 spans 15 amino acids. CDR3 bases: TGTGCCAGCAGCCAAGCACAGGGGGCAGGAGAGACCCAGTACTTC. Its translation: CASSQAQGAGETQYF.

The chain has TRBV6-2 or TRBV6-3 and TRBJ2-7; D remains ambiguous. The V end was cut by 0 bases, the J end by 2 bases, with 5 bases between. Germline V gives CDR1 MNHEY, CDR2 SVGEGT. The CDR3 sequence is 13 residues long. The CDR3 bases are TGTGCCAGCAGTTACTCCCCGGCCTACGAGCAGTACTTC. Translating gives CASSYSPAYEQYF.

DNA for the CDR3: TGTGCCAGCAAATTTCGACAGCACAATCAGCCCCAGCATTTT. It translates to CASKFRQHNQPQHF. The chain combines TRBV2 with TRBJ1-5, with TRBD1 as a possible D gene (5 bases). The V gene's germline CDR1 is SNHLY and CDR2 FYNNEI. The V end was cut by 7 bases, the J end by 3 bases, with 13 bases between. The CDR3 totals 14 residues.

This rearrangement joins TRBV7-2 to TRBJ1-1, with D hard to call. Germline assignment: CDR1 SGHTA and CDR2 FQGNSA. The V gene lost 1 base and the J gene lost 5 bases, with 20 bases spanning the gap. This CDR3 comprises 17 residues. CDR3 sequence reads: CASSLEFVLASRTEAFF. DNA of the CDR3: TGTGCCAGCAGCTTAGAGTTCGTGTTGGCCTCGCGGACTGAAGCTTTCTTT. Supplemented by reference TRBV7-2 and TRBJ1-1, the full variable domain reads GAGVSQSPSNKVTEKGKDVELRCDPISGHTALYWYRQSLGQGLEFLIYFQGNSAPDKSGLPSDRFSAERTGGSVSTLTIQRTQQEDSAVYLCASSLEFVLASRTEAFFGQGTRLTVV.

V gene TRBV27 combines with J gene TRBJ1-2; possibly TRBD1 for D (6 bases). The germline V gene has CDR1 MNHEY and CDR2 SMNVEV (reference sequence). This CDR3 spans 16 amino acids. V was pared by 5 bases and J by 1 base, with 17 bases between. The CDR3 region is CASSQKHRVLNYGYTF. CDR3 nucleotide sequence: TGTGCCAGCAGTCAGAAACACAGGGTACTTAACTATGGCTACACCTTC.

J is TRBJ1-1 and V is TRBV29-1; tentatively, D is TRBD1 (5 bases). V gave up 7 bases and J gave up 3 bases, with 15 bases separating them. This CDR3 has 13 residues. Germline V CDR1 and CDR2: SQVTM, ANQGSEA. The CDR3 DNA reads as TGCAGCGCCGGATCGGGGACGGACACTGAAGCTTTCTTT. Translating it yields CSAGSGTDTEAFF. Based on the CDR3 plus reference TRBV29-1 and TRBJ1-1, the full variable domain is SAVISQKPSRDICQRGTSLTIQCQVDSQVTMMFWYRQQPGQSLTLIATANQGSEATYESGFVIDKFPISRPNLTFSTLTVSNMSPEDSSIYLCSAGSGTDTEAFFGQGTRLTVV.

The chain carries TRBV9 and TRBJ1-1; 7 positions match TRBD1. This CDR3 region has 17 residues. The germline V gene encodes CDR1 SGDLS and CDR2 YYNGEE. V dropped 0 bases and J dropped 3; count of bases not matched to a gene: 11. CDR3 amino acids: CASSVESQNRGYTEAFF. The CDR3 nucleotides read TGTGCCAGCAGCGTAGAAAGTCAGAACAGGGGTTACACTGAAGCTTTCTTT.

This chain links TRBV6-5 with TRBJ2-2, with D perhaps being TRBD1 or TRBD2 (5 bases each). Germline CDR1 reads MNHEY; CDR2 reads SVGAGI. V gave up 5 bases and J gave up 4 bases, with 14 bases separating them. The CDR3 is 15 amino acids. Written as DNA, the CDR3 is TGTGCCAGCAGTATCCACTCGGGACGCACCGGGGAGCTGTTTTTT. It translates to CASSIHSGRTGELFF.

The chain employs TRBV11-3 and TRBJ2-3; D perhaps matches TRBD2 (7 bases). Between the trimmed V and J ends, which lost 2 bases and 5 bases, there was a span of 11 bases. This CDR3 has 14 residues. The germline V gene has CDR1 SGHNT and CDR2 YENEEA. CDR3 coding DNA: TGTGCCAGCAGCTTACGAGGGGGGGAAGATACGCAGTATTTT. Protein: CASSLRGGEDTQYF. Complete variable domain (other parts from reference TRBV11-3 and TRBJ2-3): EAGVVQSPRYKIIEKKQPVAFWCNPISGHNTLYWYLQNLGQGPELLIRYENEEAVDDSQLPKDRFSAERLKGVDSTLKIQPAELGDSAVYLCASSLRGGEDTQYFGPGTRLTVL.

CDR3 DNA: TGCGCCAGCAGGTCGGCAGACAATCAGCCCCAGCATTTT. Translated, it gives CASRSADNQPQHF. The chain recombines TRBV5-1 with TRBJ1-5; D is unresolved. Trimming cost V 5 bases and J 3 bases, with 9 bases left between them. The CDR3 is 13 amino acids. CDR1 is SGHRS, CDR2 YFSETQ, per germline. Combining the CDR3 with reference TRBV5-1 and TRBJ1-5 gives the whole variable domain KAGVTQTPRYLIKTRGQQVTLSCSPISGHRSVSWYQQTPGQGLQFLFEYFSETQRNKGNFPGRFSGRQFSNSRSEMNVSTLELGDSALYLCASRSADNQPQHFGDGTRLSIL.

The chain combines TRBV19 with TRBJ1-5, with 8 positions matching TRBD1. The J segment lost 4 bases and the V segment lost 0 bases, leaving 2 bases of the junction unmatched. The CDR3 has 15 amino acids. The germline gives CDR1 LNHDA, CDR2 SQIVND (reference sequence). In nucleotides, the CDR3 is TGTGCCAGTAGTATAGATCGGACAGGGAATCAGCCCCAGCATTTT. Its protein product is CASSIDRTGNQPQHF.

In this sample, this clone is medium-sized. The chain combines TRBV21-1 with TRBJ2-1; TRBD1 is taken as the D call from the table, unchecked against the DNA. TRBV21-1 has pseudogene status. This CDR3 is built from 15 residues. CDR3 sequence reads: CASSLYRGLDNEQFF. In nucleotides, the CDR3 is TGTGCCAGCAGCTTGTACAGGGGGCTGGACAATGAGCAGTTCTTC.

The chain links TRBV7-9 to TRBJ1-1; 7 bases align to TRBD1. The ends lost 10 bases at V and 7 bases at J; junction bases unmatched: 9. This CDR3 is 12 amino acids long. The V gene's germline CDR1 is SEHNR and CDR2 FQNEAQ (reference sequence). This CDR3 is CATGRDSIEAFF. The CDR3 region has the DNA TGTGCCACTGGTCGGGACAGCATTGAAGCTTTCTTT. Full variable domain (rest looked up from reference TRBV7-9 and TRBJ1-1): DTGVSQNPRHKITKRGQNVTFRCDPISEHNRLYWYRQTLGQGPEFLTYFQNEAQLEKSRLLSDRFSAERPKGSFSTLEIQRTEQGDSAMYLCATGRDSIEAFFGQGTRLTVV.

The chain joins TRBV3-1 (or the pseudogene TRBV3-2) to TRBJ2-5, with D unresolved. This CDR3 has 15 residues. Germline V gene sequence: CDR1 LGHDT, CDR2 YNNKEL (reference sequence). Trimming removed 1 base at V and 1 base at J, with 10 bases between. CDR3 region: CASSQVGLPQETQYF. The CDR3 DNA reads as TGTGCCAGCAGCCAAGTCGGTCTACCCCAAGAGACCCAGTACTTC.